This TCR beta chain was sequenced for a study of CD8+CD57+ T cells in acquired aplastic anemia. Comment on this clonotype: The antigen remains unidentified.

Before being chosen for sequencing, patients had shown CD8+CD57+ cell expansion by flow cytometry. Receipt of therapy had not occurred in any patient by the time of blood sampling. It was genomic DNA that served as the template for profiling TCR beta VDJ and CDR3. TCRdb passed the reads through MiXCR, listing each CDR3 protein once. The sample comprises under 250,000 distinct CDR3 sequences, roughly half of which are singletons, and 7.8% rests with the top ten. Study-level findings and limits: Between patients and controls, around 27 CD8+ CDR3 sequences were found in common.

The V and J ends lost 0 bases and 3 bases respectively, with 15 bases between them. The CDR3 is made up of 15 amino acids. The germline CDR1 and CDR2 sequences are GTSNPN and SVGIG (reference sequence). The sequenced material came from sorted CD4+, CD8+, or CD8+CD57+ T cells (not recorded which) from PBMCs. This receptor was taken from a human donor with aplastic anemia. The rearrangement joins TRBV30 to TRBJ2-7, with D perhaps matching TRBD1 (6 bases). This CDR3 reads CAWSVGAGAFYEQYF. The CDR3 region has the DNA TGTGCCTGGAGTGTAGGTGCAGGGGCGTTCTACGAGCAGTACTTC.